The text below deals with one T cell receptor (beta chain). As yet, its antigen is unknown. A second PCR, run for about 7 to 11 cycles, used a sample-barcoded 5' primer plus a J-beta primer mix. Each of the samples gave a minimum of 3 million paired-end reads that contained CDR3. MiXCR was run by TCRdb on the 5' RACE reads, yielding one entry per CDR3 protein. The sample shows over 950,000 distinct CDR3 sequences, 30% to 40% of them seen only once. The data originate from a study of blood T cells in healthy people across ages. The study's findings and limits: Underestimates were what the diversity estimates from one million T cells were considered to be.

Isolation yielded PBMCs, at least 6.5 million per sample, in every case. CDR1 is MNHNY, CDR2 SVGAGI, per germline (reference sequence). V shed 6 bases, J shed 2 bases, and the junction held 11 bases outside the gene matches. The CDR3 has 16 residues. The sequencing sample was made of blood. The sequence was obtained from a man aged 18 to 29 in good health. This chain uses TRBV6-6 with TRBJ2-3, with TRBD1 identical over 7 bases. The CDR3 DNA follows: TGTGCCAGCAGGCCCCCGGGACAGCCAACCACAGATACGCAGTATTTT. Its translation is CASRPPGQPTTDTQYF.